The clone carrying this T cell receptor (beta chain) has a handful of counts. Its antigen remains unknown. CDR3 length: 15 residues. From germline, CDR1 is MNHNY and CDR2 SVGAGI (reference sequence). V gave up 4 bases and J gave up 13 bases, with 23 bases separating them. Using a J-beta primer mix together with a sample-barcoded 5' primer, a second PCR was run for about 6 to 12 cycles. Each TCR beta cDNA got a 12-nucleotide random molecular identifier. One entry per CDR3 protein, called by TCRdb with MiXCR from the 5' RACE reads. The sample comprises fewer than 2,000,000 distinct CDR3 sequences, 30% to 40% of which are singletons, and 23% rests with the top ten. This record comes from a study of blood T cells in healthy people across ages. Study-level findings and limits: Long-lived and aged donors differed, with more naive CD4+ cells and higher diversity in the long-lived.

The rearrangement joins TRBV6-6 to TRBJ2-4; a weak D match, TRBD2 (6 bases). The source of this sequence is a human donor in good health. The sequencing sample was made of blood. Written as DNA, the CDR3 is TGTGCCAGCAGTTCCCAAGACCGGGCCCCGGGGGAGCAGTACTTC. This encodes CASSSQDRAPGEQYF.